This T cell receptor (beta chain) stems from a study of T cell responses to AZD1222 COVID-19 vaccine. Germline V gene data show CDR1 as LNHDA and CDR2 as SQIVND (reference sequence). Trimming stripped 4 bases from V and 2 bases from J, with 14 bases between. The CDR3 has 15 residues. Profiled with immunoSEQ multiplex PCR; TCRdb holds only in-frame clones, not every one. Here the sample spans approximately 170,000 clones, approximately 86% being singletons. The chain employs TRBV19 and TRBJ2-5, with D perhaps given as TRBD1 or TRBD2 (6 bases each). The sequencing here drew on peripheral blood, taken 28 days after the second AZD1222 dose. The sequence derives from an adult who received the AZD1222 COVID-19 vaccine. The CDR3 reads CASSTLGAGQETQYF. The CDR3 region has the DNA TGTGCCAGTAGTACCCTGGGGGCGGGGCAAGAGACCCAGTACTTC.